This entry lists 27 T cell receptor beta chains sequenced from one sample in a study of blood T cell repertoires in COVID-19. Data came from immunoSEQ multiplex PCR; TCRdb stores just in-frame clones and leaves some out. The sample includes 450,000 or so clones, roughly 91% of them seen just once. Input material: PBMCs or T cells enriched from blood (not recorded which). The receptors originated from a man younger than 30 who had recovered from COVID-19.

Points on this clone: The DNA is omitted, as the CDR3 cannot be located on it reliably, and the CDR3 follows TCRdb's listing. The gene calls are TRBV6-5 and TRBJ2-7; the tabulated D call, TRBD1, remains unverified against the DNA. From its first to its last residue, the CDR3 has 15 amino acids. Germline lookup yields CDR1 MNHEY and CDR2 SVGAGI. The CDR3 reads CASSSSDSGRYEQYF.

The gene calls are TRBV7-9 and TRBJ2-1; D perhaps matches TRBD2 (5 bases). The CDR3 length is 16 residues. V lost 5 bases, J lost 0 bases, and 14 bases lay in between. Germline lookup yields CDR1 SEHNR and CDR2 FQNEAQ (reference sequence). CDR3 region: CASSPRGWSSYNEQFF. In nucleotides, the CDR3 is TGTGCCAGCAGCCCTCGCGGGTGGAGCTCCTACAATGAGCAGTTCTTC.

The chain recombines TRBV5-5 with TRBJ2-1, with 14 positions matching TRBD2. J was trimmed by 0 bases and V by 7 bases; bases with no gene match: 12. The CDR3 consists of 19 residues. CDR1 SGHKS and CDR2 YYEKEE come from the germline V gene (reference sequence). CDR3 in amino acids: CASDPGQGTSGGSYNEQFF. CDR3 nucleotide sequence: TGTGCCAGCGATCCGGGACAGGGGACTAGCGGGGGCTCCTACAATGAGCAGTTCTTC.

The chain employs TRBV3-1 (or the pseudogene TRBV3-2) and TRBJ1-4; D is perhaps TRBD1 (5 bases). The CDR3 has 17 amino acids. Germline CDR1 and CDR2: LGHDT and YNNKEL (reference sequence). V shed 1 base and J shed 3 bases, with 15 bases lying between them. CDR3: CASSQVAFGGANEKLFF. DNA of the CDR3: TGTGCCAGCAGCCAAGTAGCCTTCGGGGGGGCTAATGAAAAACTGTTTTTT.

The V and J genes are TRBV18 and TRBJ1-6; D unresolved. The germline V gene encodes CDR1 KGHSH and CDR2 LQKENI. V was cut by 8 bases and J by 8 bases, with 16 bases left in between. The CDR3 is made up of 14 amino acids. The CDR3 region has the DNA TGTGCCAGCCCCCTCCCCCTTGAGGATTCACCCCTCCACTTT. Encoded protein: CASPLPLEDSPLHF.

The chain recombines TRBV5-1 with TRBJ2-2; D unresolved. Per germline, CDR1 SGHRS and CDR2 YFSETQ. V was trimmed by 3 bases and J by 4 bases, leaving 16 bases between them. The length of the CDR3 is 16 residues. The CDR3 DNA reads TGCGCCAGCAGCTCCCACTTGGCAGGCGCCACCGGGGAGCTGTTTTTT. Translation gives CASSSHLAGATGELFF.

Comments on this clone: The same CDR3 can be traced to other DNA sequences in this sample. This chain joins TRBV11-2 and TRBJ1-1, with TRBD1 identical over 7 bases. This CDR3 region has 14 residues. V lost 3 bases and J lost 1; bases outside the gene matches: 2. Germline CDR1 reads SGHAT; CDR2 reads FQNNGV. The CDR3 bases are TGTGCCAGCAGCTTGGCAGGGGGGAACACTGAAGCTTTCTTT. As protein: CASSLAGGNTEAFF.

The rearrangement uses TRBV11-2 and TRBJ1-5; possible D gene TRBD1, 6 bases. Trimming took 1 base from V and 11 from J, leaving 12 bases between them. Germline V gives CDR1 SGHAT, CDR2 FQNNGV. The CDR3 consists of 13 residues. Here the CDR3 reads CASSLATGRAQHF. The CDR3 nucleotides read TGTGCCAGCAGCTTAGCTACAGGGAGGGCCCAGCATTTT.

This clone was counted once. V gene TRBV2 combines with J gene TRBJ1-1; D is perhaps TRBD1 (6 bases). The CDR3 sequence is 13 residues long. With 6 bases removed from V and 1 base from J, the gap between germline ends came to 9 bases. CDR1 SNHLY and CDR2 FYNNEI come from the germline V gene. The CDR3 nucleotides are TGTGCCAGCAGCGGGACACGGAACACTGAAGCTTTCTTT. This translates into CASSGTRNTEAFF.

The rearrangement joins TRBV7-2 to TRBJ2-7; D is perhaps TRBD2 (6 bases). The CDR3 runs 17 residues. The ends were cut back, 0 bases at V and 2 bases at J, with 17 bases in the middle. Germline assignment: CDR1 SGHTA and CDR2 FQGNSA. In DNA form, the CDR3 reads TGTGCCAGCAGCTTAGCGTTCGGGCGGGGTTTACCCTACGAGCAGTACTTC. Translating it yields CASSLAFGRGLPYEQYF.

This clone has only a few counts. The chain uses TRBV14 and TRBJ2-7, with D possibly matching TRBD2 (6 bases). In germline, CDR1 is SGHDN, CDR2 FVKESK. V was pared by 4 bases and J by 0 bases, with 7 bases between. This CDR3 is built from 13 residues. The CDR3 region has the DNA TGTGCCAGCAGCCGGAGGGACTCCTACGAGCAGTACTTC. Amino acid sequence: CASSRRDSYEQYF.

On this clone: This sample also contains other DNA sequences that code for the same CDR3. The genes are TRBV19 and TRBJ2-7; no clear D gene. The V and J ends lost 6 bases and 3 bases respectively, with 6 bases between them. The CDR3 consists of 11 residues. Germline CDR1 reads LNHDA; CDR2 reads SQIVND (reference sequence). The CDR3 spells CASRQFYEQYF. Written as DNA, the CDR3 is TGTGCCAGTAGGCAGTTCTACGAGCAGTACTTC.

The genes are TRBV11-2 and TRBJ2-1; 7 nucleotides match TRBD2. Trimming cost V 5 bases and J 1 base; bases outside gene matches: 5. This CDR3 has 15 residues. Germline lookup yields CDR1 SGHAT and CDR2 FQNNGV. This chain's CDR3 is CASSHLAVSYNEQFF. In DNA form, the CDR3 reads TGTGCCAGCAGCCACCTAGCGGTGTCCTACAATGAGCAGTTCTTC.

The chain links TRBV6-4 to TRBJ2-1; 7 bases fit TRBD2. V trimming: 2 bases; J trimming: 9 bases; junction bases outside the gene matches: 7. This CDR3 is 14 amino acids long. CDR1 is MRHNA, CDR2 SNTAGT, per germline. The CDR3 is CASSDKPERGEQFF. The CDR3 DNA reads as TGTGCCAGCAGTGACAAGCCGGAGCGGGGTGAGCAGTTCTTC.

The rearrangement uses TRBV5-6 and TRBJ2-1, with a weak D call TRBD2 (5 bases). The CDR3 is 15 amino acids. Germline V gene sequence: CDR1 SGHDT, CDR2 YYEEEE. The V gene lost 0 bases and the J gene lost 0 bases, with 7 bases spanning the gap. The CDR3 DNA reads as TGTGCCAGCAGCTTGGATCTAGCCTCCTACAATGAGCAGTTCTTC. Translating it yields CASSLDLASYNEQFF.

In DNA, the CDR3 is TGTGCCAGCCGCTTAGAAAGCTATGGCTACACCTTC. Protein sequence: CASRLESYGYTF. The V call is TRBV2, the J call TRBJ1-2; the D is unclear. The germline V gene has CDR1 SNHLY and CDR2 FYNNEI. This CDR3 comprises 12 residues. The ends were cut back, 8 bases at V and 4 bases at J, with 11 bases in the middle.

This clone is a singleton in its sample. The chain recombines TRBV28 with TRBJ1-5, with a weak D call TRBD1 (5 bases). The CDR3 runs 16 residues. V gave up 9 bases and J gave up 0 bases, with 18 bases separating them. Germline V gene sequence: CDR1 MDHEN, CDR2 SYDVKM. CDR3 protein: CASRTQGFGSNQPQHF. The CDR3 nucleotides are TGTGCCAGTCGGACCCAGGGATTTGGTAGCAATCAGCCCCAGCATTTT.

The V gene is TRBV20-1, the J gene TRBJ1-2; 7 bases align to TRBD1. Germline V gene data show CDR1 as DFQATT and CDR2 as SNEGSKA (reference sequence). The CDR3 length is 11 residues. The V segment lost 6 bases and the J segment 5 bases; nucleotides outside the gene matches: 3. Here the CDR3 reads CSAQTGYGYTF. The CDR3 DNA is TGCAGTGCCCAGACAGGGTATGGCTACACCTTC.

This clone was observed a single time. This sequence joins TRBV11-2 and TRBJ2-7; 14 bases fit TRBD2. The J segment lost 2 bases and the V segment lost 4 bases, leaving 7 bases of the junction unmatched. The CDR3 runs to 17 residues. Germline CDR1 is SGHAT and CDR2 is FQNNGV. CDR3 in DNA: TGTGCCAGCAGCTCGACGGGACTAGCGGGAGTTGCCTACGAGCAGTACTTC. Amino acids: CASSSTGLAGVAYEQYF.

The V gene is TRBV3-1 (or the pseudogene TRBV3-2), the J gene TRBJ1-4, with TRBD1 as a possible D gene (6 bases). V lost 2 bases and J lost 2, with 12 bases in between. Germline V CDR1 and CDR2: LGHDT, YNNKEL (reference sequence). CDR3 size: 16 residues. For the CDR3, the DNA is TGTGCCAGCAGCCAACAGACAGGCCTTACTAATGAAAAACTGTTTTTT. Translation gives CASSQQTGLTNEKLFF.

This chain connects TRBV3-1 (or the pseudogene TRBV3-2) to TRBJ2-1; D gene ambiguous. V was cut by 1 base and J by 9 bases, with 10 bases left in between. This CDR3 has 13 residues. Germline CDR1 is LGHDT and CDR2 is YNNKEL (reference sequence). The CDR3 spells CASSQVKKSEQFF. In DNA form, the CDR3 reads TGTGCCAGCAGCCAAGTCAAAAAATCTGAGCAGTTCTTC.

The chain combines TRBV6-2 or TRBV6-3 with TRBJ2-7, with 9 bases matching TRBD1. Germline values: CDR1 MNHEY, CDR2 SVGEGT. Germline trimming cut 5 bases from V and 3 bases from J; bases unmatched to any gene: 8. The CDR3 consists of 15 residues. This CDR3 is CASSQTTGGFYEQYF. CDR3 nucleotides: TGTGCCAGCAGTCAGACGACAGGGGGGTTCTACGAGCAGTACTTC.

This chain connects TRBV6-1 to TRBJ1-6, with unresolved D. CDR1 and CDR2 from the germline V gene are MNHNS and SASEGT. Trimming left V 2 bases short and J 13 bases short, with 9 bases between. This CDR3 has 12 residues. CDR3 sequence reads: CASSERPGPLHF. The DNA for the CDR3 is TGTGCCAGCAGTGAACGTCCGGGTCCCCTCCACTTT.

The rearrangement joins TRBV2 to TRBJ2-1; the match to TRBD2 covers 9 bases. The CDR3 length is 14 residues. With 6 bases clipped from V and 3 bases from J, the junction kept 3 bases outside the gene matches. Looked up from germline, CDR1 is SNHLY and CDR2 is FYNNEI. The CDR3 nucleotides read TGTGCCAGCAGAGGAGCGGGGGGCTACAATGAGCAGTTCTTC. Translated, it gives CASRGAGGYNEQFF.

The chain has TRBV12-3 or TRBV12-4 and TRBJ1-2, with unresolved D. V gave up 4 bases and J gave up 4 bases, with 4 bases separating them. This CDR3 region has 11 residues. The CDR3 is CASSSIYGYTF. CDR3 coding DNA: TGTGCCAGCAGTTCAATCTATGGCTACACCTTC.

This clone was counted only a few times. The chain links TRBV4-1 to TRBJ2-7; a weak D match, TRBD2 (5 bases). This CDR3 is 15 amino acids long. The germline gives CDR1 MGHRA, CDR2 YSYEKL. Trimming took 2 bases from V and 2 from J, leaving 13 bases between them. CDR3 sequence: CASSQSPGNPYEQYF. CDR3 sequence (DNA): TGCGCCAGCAGCCAAAGTCCCGGGAATCCCTACGAGCAGTACTTC.

This clone was recorded only once. V gene TRBV7-2 combines with J gene TRBJ1-2; D not certain. V lost 2 bases, J lost 5 bases, and 9 bases lay in between. The CDR3 spans 13 residues. The V gene's germline CDR1 is SGHTA and CDR2 FQGNSA. CDR3 loop: CASSLNGVYGYTF. The CDR3 DNA sequence: TGTGCCAGCAGCTTAAACGGAGTATATGGCTACACCTTC.